These 20 T cell receptor beta chains came from one sample sequenced in a study of T cell clonality in common variable immunodeficiency. Assay: immunoSEQ multiplex PCR; the TCRdb copy retains only in-frame clones and omits some. This sample comprises some 53,000 clones, none seen once only. Sequencing was performed on peripheral blood mononuclear cells. These receptors were collected from a person aged 18 to 70 in good health.

In this sample, this clone turned up many times. The observed sequence ends 3 residues before the CDR3 terminus, with the missing tail filled in from the germline J gene. The rearrangement uses TRBV6-2 or TRBV6-3 and TRBJ2-1; 14 bases align to TRBD2. J was trimmed by 5 bases and V by 0 bases; bases with no gene match: 3. This CDR3 has 17 amino acids. Germline V gene data show CDR1 as MNHEY and CDR2 as SVGEGT. CDR3 sequence reads: CASSYSRTSGRNNEQFF. Incomplete CDR3 DNA: TGTGCCAGCAGTTACTCGAGGACTAGCGGGAGGAACAATGAG.

Worth noting for this clone: The read ends 3 residues shy of where the CDR3 ends; the end is completed using the germline J gene. This chain joins TRBV6-2 or TRBV6-3 and TRBJ1-3; no definite D call. Trimming took off 8 bases at V and 7 bases at J, with 9 bases between the two ends. The CDR3 has 11 residues. The germline V gene has CDR1 MNHEY and CDR2 SVGEGT. CDR3 bases read: TGTGCCAGCTCTACTGCGAACACC. Its translation is CASSTANT. The whole CDR3 region reads CASSTANTIYF.

This clone was counted many times. The CDR3 end is not reached by the read, which stops 3 residues before it; the germline J gene fills it in. The chain uses TRBV6-2 or TRBV6-3 and TRBJ2-7, with a possible D match to TRBD2 (6 bases). Trimming took off 6 bases at V and 1 base at J, with 7 bases between the two ends. Germline V gives CDR1 MNHEY, CDR2 SVGEGT. CDR3 length equals 12 residues. This CDR3 is CASSGGSYEQYF. The DNA read from the CDR3 is TGTGCCAGCAGCGGGGGTTCCTACGAG.

In this sample, this clone turned up many times. The observed sequence ends 3 residues before the CDR3 terminus, with the missing tail filled in from the germline J gene. The rearrangement joins TRBV2 to TRBJ2-5; 7 nucleotides align to TRBD1. Looked up from germline, CDR1 is SNHLY and CDR2 is FYNNEI. CDR3 length: 15 amino acids. Losses at the gene ends were 7 bases for V and 0 bases for J; bases not matched to a gene: 8. The CDR3 bases that were read are TGTGCCAGCACTCTCGAGGGACAGAACCAAGAGACC. Translated, it gives CASTLEGQNQET. The full CDR3 sequence reads CASTLEGQNQETQYF.

This clone has ten or more counts. The DNA ends 3 residues before the CDR3 does, and the rest of the CDR3 is filled in from the germline J gene. The chain is built from TRBV18 and TRBJ2-2; weak D call: TRBD2 (5 bases). V lost 0 bases to trimming and J lost 5 bases, with 7 bases between them. Germline values: CDR1 KGHSH, CDR2 LQKENI. The CDR3 is 14 residues long. The part of the CDR3 DNA that was read is TGTGCCAGCTCACCACCGAGCGGAACCGGGGAG. It encodes CASSPPSGTGE. The full CDR3 protein is CASSPPSGTGELFF.

This clone has ten or more counts. The CDR3 end falls 3 residues outside the read, so it is completed with the germline J gene. This chain uses TRBV6-2 or TRBV6-3 with TRBJ2-7, with 9 nucleotides matching TRBD1. This CDR3 has 14 amino acids. Germline assignment: CDR1 MNHEY and CDR2 SVGEGT. V dropped 6 bases and J dropped 5; count of bases not matched to a gene: 8. CDR3 bases read: TGTGCCAGCAGATCCGGGACAGGGATCGACGAG. This sequence encodes CASRSGTGIDE. The CDR3, in full, reads CASRSGTGIDEQYF.

Comments on this clone: Relative to the germline gene, one junction end is altered; a read error may explain this. The CDR3 DNA, read in part, is TGTGCTAGCAGCCCAAACAGGGGGCTGGAGACG. It translates to CASSPNRGLET. The complete CDR3 reads CASSPNRGLETQYF. V usage is TRBV7-7 and J usage is TRBJ2-3; the match to TRBD1 covers 9 bases. The DNA ends 3 residues before the CDR3 does, and the rest of the CDR3 is filled in from the germline J gene. This CDR3 is 14 amino acids long. Germline V CDR1 and CDR2: SSHAT, FNYEAQ (reference sequence).

The sequenced CDR3 bases are TGTGCCAGCAGCTACGGACAGGGGAATGAC. Protein product: CASSYGQGND. The full CDR3 reads CASSYGQGNDYTF. V gene TRBV7-9 combines with J gene TRBJ1-2; 9 bases agree with TRBD1. The CDR3 extends 3 residues past the end of the read, so its final part is completed from the germline J gene. The germline V gene encodes CDR1 SEHNR and CDR2 FQNEAQ (reference sequence). The CDR3 length is 13 residues.

With respect to this clone: Read data end 3 residues before the CDR3 end; the end is taken from the germline J gene. The V call is TRBV7-9, the J call TRBJ2-1, with D tentatively TRBD2 (5 bases). CDR1 and CDR2 (germline): SEHNR, FQNEAQ (reference sequence). Trimming left V 5 bases short and J 8 bases short, with 16 bases between. The CDR3 is 14 residues long. Incomplete CDR3 DNA: TGTGCCAGCAGCAAAGAGGCTAGCTGGGATGAG. This translates into CASSKEASWDE. The CDR3 in its entirety is CASSKEASWDEQFF.

This clone showed up just a few times. The sequenced fragment ends 3 residues before the CDR3 boundary, so the rest is inferred from the germline J gene. The chain combines TRBV13 with TRBJ2-3; 12 nucleotides align to TRBD2. The CDR3 covers 16 residues. From germline, CDR1 is PRHDT and CDR2 FYEKMQ (reference sequence). Partial CDR3 DNA: TGTGCCAGCAGCCCCAGGACTAGCGGGAACCGCGAGACG. This translates into CASSPRTSGNRET. The whole CDR3 is CASSPRTSGNRETQYF. Based on the CDR3 plus reference TRBV13 and TRBJ2-3, the full variable domain is AAGVIQSPRHLIKEKRETATLKCYPIPRHDTVYWYQQGPGQDPQFLISFYEKMQSDKGSIPDRFSAQQFSDYHSELNMSSLELGDSALYFCASSPRTSGNRETQYFGPGTRLTVL.

In its sample, this clone was seen many times. Incomplete CDR3 DNA: TGTGCCAGTAGTATGTTTAGCGGGAGTTCCTACGAG. Protein sequence: CASSMFSGSSYE. In full, the CDR3 reads CASSMFSGSSYEQYF. The chain joins TRBV19 to TRBJ2-7; 9 nucleotides agree with TRBD2. Read sequence stops 3 residues before the CDR3 end, and the germline J gene provides the missing end. In germline, CDR1 is LNHDA, CDR2 SQIVND (reference sequence). CDR3 length equals 15 residues. V shed 3 bases and J 1 base; nucleotides not matched to a gene: 4.

The table lists this clone with many counts. The sequenced fragment ends 3 residues before the CDR3 boundary, so the rest is inferred from the germline J gene. The chain uses TRBV7-3 and TRBJ2-1, with D unresolved. Germline-derived CDR1 and CDR2 are SGHTA and FQGTGA. The V end lost 1 base, the J end lost 9 bases, and 16 bases lay between the germline ends. The length of the CDR3 is 15 residues. The chain's CDR3 is CASSLKNPPNSEQFF. Incomplete CDR3 DNA: TGTGCCAGCAGCTTAAAAAACCCGCCTAATAGTGAG.

This clone appeared many times. One end of the junction varies from germline; a read error may be responsible. The CDR3 end lies 3 residues beyond the end of the read and is filled in from the germline J gene. V gene TRBV4-2 combines with J gene TRBJ2-7, with 10 bases lining up with TRBD1. CDR3 size: 15 residues. CDR1 and CDR2 from the germline V gene are LGHNA and YNFKEQ. CDR3 loop: CASSQGQGGPYEQYF. CDR3 DNA, as far as it was read: TGCGCCAGCAGCCAAGGACAGGGGGGGCCCTACGAG.

The table lists this clone with many counts. The CDR3 end falls 3 residues outside the read, so it is completed with the germline J gene. The chain employs TRBV30 and TRBJ2-7; 8 nucleotides agree with TRBD2. Germline CDR1 is GTSNPN and CDR2 is SVGIG (reference sequence). There are 13 residues in the CDR3. V lost 1 base and J lost 2; bases outside the gene matches: 1. CDR3 sequence: CAWSGAGAYEQYF. Incomplete CDR3 DNA: TGTGCCTGGAGTGGAGCGGGGGCCTACGAG.

A note on this clone: The sequenced fragment ends 3 residues before the CDR3 boundary, so the rest is inferred from the germline J gene. The chain joins TRBV2 to TRBJ2-3; D is undetermined. The germline V gene encodes CDR1 SNHLY and CDR2 FYNNEI. The CDR3 covers 11 residues. CDR3 residues: CASSPYETQYF. The DNA read from the CDR3 is TGTGCCAGCAGCCCCTATGAGACG.

This clone was counted ten times or more. Sequencing ends 3 residues short of the CDR3 end; the germline J gene provides the rest. The chain has TRBV7-8 and TRBJ2-2; 7 bases agree with TRBD2. The CDR3 is 17 amino acids. With V trimmed by 4 bases and J by 5 bases, 13 bases remained unmatched. CDR1 is SGHVS and CDR2 is FQNEAQ in the germline V gene. Partial CDR3 DNA: TGTGCCAGCAGCTCCCTGGGGGGAGGGTTCGGGACCGGGGAG. This gives the protein CASSSLGGGFGTGE. From start to end, the CDR3 is CASSSLGGGFGTGELFF.

Ten or more counts support this clone. The read ends 3 residues early relative to the CDR3; the germline J gene fills the gap. This chain joins TRBV5-4 and TRBJ2-2; 7 bases match TRBD1. Germline values: CDR1 SGHNT, CDR2 YYREEE (reference sequence). This CDR3 is built from 16 residues. The ends lost 3 bases at V and 5 bases at J; junction bases unmatched: 10. This CDR3 is CASSYYTGVRTGELFF. The part of the CDR3 DNA that was read is TGTGCCAGCAGCTACTATACAGGGGTGAGGACCGGGGAG.

Ten or more counts support this clone. The sequence runs out 3 residues before the end of the CDR3; the remainder is reconstructed from the germline J gene. The chain carries TRBV30 and TRBJ1-2; unclear D gene. This CDR3 region has 13 residues. Germline CDR1 is GTSNPN and CDR2 is SVGIG (reference sequence). Between the trimmed V and J ends, which lost 3 bases and 4 bases, there was a span of 12 bases. The CDR3 spells CAWRAAGGYGYTF. The DNA read from the CDR3 is TGTGCCTGGAGGGCTGCAGGAGGCTATGGC.

This clone turned up a few times. A much larger clone is a single base away; this may be a read error. The CDR3 end is not reached by the read, which stops 3 residues before it; the germline J gene fills it in. The same CDR3 is also encoded by other DNA sequences in this sample. The chain is built from TRBV7-8 and TRBJ2-1, with D tentatively TRBD2 (6 bases). Germline V gives CDR1 SGHVS, CDR2 FQNEAQ. Trimming left V 9 bases short and J 0 bases short, with 21 bases between. The CDR3 is 17 amino acids. CDR3 residues: CASSVLMAGSSYNEQFF. The CDR3 bases that were read are TGTGCCAGTAGCGTACTGATGGCGGGAAGCTCCTACAATGAG.

This clone was observed at least ten times. The read ends 3 residues early relative to the CDR3; the germline J gene fills the gap. The V call is TRBV5-1, the J call TRBJ1-1; D perhaps matches TRBD1 (6 bases). This CDR3 has 14 amino acids. Trimming cost V 3 bases and J 4 bases, with 13 bases left between them. Germline values: CDR1 SGHRS, CDR2 YFSETQ. CDR3 region: CASSWDGGPTEAFF. CDR3 DNA (partial): TGCGCCAGCAGCTGGGACGGGGGGCCCACTGAA.